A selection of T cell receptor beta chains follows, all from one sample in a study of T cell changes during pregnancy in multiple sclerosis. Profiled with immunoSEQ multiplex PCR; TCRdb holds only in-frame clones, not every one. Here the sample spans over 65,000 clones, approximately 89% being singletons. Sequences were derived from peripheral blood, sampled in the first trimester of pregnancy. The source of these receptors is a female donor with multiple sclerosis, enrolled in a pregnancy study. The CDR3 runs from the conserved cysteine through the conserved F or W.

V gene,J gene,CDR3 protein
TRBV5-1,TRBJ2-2,CASSLAGTTTGELFF
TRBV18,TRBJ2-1,CASSPPFFWREPAFF
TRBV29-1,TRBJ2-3,CSVGSRGSTDTQYF
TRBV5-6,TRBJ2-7,CASRAAGTYEQYF
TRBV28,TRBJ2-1,CASSTTSLHEQFF
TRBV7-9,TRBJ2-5,CASSPGTGALETQYF
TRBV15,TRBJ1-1,CATSRGAEAGIPEAFF
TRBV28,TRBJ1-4,CASSLGQGTTNEKLFF
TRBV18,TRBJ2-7,CASSPPTGLSSYEQYF
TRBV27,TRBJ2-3,CASSPQGRGGTDTQYF
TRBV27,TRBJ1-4,CASSGTGTYEKLFF
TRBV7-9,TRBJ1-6,CASSLLQGDSPLHF